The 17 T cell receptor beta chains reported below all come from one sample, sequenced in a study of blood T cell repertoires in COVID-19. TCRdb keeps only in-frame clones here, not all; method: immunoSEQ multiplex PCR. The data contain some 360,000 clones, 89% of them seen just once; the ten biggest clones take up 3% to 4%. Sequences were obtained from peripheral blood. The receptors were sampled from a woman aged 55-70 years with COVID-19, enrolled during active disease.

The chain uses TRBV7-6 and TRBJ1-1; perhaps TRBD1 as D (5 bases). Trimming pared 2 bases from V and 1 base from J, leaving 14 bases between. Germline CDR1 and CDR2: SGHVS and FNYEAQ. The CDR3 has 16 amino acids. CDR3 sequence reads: CASSLISRAGNTEAFF. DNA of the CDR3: TGTGCCAGCAGCTTAATAAGCAGGGCAGGGAACACTGAAGCTTTCTTT.

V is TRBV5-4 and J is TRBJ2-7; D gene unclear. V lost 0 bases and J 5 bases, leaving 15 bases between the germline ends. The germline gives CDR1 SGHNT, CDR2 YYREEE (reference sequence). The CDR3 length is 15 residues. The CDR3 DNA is TGTGCCAGCAGCTTGGATCCCGAGCGTCGGAACGAGCAGTACTTC. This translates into CASSLDPERRNEQYF.

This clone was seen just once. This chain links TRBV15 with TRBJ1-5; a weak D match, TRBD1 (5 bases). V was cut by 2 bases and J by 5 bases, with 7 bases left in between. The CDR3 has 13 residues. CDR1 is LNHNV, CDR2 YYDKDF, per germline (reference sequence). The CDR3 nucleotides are TGTGCCACCAGCAGACAGGGTTATCAGCCCCAGCATTTT. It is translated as CATSRQGYQPQHF. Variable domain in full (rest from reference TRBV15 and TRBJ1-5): DAMVIQNPRYQVTQFGKPVTLSCSQTLNHNVMYWYQQKSSQAPKLLFHYYDKDFNNEADTPDNFQSRRPNTSFCFLDIRSPGLGDTAMYLCATSRQGYQPQHFGDGTRLSIL.

In DNA, the CDR3 is TGTGCCAGCAGCCCCACGACGGGGAACACAGATACGCAGTATTTT. It encodes CASSPTTGNTDTQYF. The chain links TRBV9 to TRBJ2-3; a possible D gene is TRBD2 (5 bases). Germline values: CDR1 SGDLS, CDR2 YYNGEE. This CDR3 is built from 15 residues. The germline V and J ends were trimmed by 4 bases and 2 bases, with 14 bases remaining between them.

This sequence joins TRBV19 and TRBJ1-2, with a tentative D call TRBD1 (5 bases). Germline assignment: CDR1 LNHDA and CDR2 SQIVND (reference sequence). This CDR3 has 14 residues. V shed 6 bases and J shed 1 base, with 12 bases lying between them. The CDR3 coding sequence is TGTGCCAGTAGGCAGACAGCCCTTAACTATGGCTACACCTTC. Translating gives CASRQTALNYGYTF.

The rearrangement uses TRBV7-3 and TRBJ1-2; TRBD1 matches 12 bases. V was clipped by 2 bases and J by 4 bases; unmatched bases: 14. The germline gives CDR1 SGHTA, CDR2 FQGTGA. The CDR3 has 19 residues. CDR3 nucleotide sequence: TGTGCCAGCAGCTTATTTCCCGGGACAGGGGGCCCCTCCGGCTATGGCTACACCTTC. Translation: CASSLFPGTGGPSGYGYTF.

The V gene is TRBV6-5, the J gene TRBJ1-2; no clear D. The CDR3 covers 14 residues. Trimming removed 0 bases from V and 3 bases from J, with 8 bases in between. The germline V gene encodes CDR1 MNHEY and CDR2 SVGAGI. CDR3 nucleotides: TGTGCCAGCAGTTACTCACCTACAGACTATGGCTACACCTTC. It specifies CASSYSPTDYGYTF.

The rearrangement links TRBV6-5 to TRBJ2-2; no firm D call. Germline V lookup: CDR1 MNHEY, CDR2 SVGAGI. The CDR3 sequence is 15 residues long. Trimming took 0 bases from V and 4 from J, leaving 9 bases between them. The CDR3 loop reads CASSYSPAGTGELFF. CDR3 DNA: TGTGCCAGCAGTTACTCCCCCGCCGGCACCGGGGAGCTGTTTTTT.

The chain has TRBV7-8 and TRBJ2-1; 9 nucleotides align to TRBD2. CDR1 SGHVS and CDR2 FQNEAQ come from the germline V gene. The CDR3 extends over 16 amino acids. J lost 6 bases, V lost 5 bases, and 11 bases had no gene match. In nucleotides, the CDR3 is TGTGCCAGCAGCCGCGGGGGGGCGGGTTGGAGCAATGAGCAGTTCTTC. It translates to CASSRGGAGWSNEQFF.

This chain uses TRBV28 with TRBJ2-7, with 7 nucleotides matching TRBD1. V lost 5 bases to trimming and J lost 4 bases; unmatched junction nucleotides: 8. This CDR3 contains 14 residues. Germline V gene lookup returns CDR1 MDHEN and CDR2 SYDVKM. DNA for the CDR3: TGTGCCAGCAGTCACCGGGACAGCCTTTACGAGCAGTACTTC. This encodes CASSHRDSLYEQYF.

CDR3 sequence (DNA): TGTGCCAGCATCAGAGCGTGGGGGGGCACTGGAAACACCATATATTTT. It yields the protein CASIRAWGGTGNTIYF. J is TRBJ1-3 and V is TRBV7-9; D is possibly TRBD1 (6 bases). Germline CDR1 and CDR2: SEHNR and FQNEAQ (reference sequence). CDR3 length equals 16 residues. V was clipped by 7 bases and J by 2 bases, with 18 bases between them.

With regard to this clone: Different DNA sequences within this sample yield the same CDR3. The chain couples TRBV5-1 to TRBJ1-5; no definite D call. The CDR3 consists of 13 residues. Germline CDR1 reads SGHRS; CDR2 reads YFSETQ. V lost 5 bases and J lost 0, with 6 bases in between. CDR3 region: CASSRDSNQPQHF. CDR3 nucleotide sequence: TGCGCCAGCAGTCGGGATAGCAATCAGCCCCAGCATTTT. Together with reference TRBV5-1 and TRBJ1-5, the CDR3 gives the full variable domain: KAGVTQTPRYLIKTRGQQVTLSCSPISGHRSVSWYQQTPGQGLQFLFEYFSETQRNKGNFPGRFSGRQFSNSRSEMNVSTLELGDSALYLCASSRDSNQPQHFGDGTRLSIL.

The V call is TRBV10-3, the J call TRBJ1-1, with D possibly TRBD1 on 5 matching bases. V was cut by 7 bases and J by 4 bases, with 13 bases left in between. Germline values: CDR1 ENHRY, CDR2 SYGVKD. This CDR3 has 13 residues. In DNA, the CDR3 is TGTGCCATCAAGGAGACAGCGGGCACTGAAGCTTTCTTT. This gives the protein CAIKETAGTEAFF.

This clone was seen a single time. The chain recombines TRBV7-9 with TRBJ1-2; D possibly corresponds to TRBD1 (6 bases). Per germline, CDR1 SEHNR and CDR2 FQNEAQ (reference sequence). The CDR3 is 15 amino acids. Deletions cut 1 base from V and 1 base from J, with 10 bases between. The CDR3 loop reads CASSLGTAINYGYTF. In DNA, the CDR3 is TGTGCCAGCAGCTTAGGGACAGCAATTAACTATGGCTACACCTTC.

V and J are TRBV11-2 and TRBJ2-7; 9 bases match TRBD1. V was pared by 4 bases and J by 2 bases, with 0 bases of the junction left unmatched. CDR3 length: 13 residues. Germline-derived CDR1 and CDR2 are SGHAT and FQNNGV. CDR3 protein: CASSWTGAYEQYF. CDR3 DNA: TGTGCCAGCAGCTGGACAGGGGCCTACGAGCAGTACTTC.

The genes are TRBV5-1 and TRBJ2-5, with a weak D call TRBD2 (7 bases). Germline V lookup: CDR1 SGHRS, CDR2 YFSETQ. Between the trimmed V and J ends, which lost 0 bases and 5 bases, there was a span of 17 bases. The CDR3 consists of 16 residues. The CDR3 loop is CASSLAVAGAAETQYF. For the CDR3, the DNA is TGCGCCAGCAGCTTGGCAGTGGCGGGGGCCGCGGAGACCCAGTACTTC.

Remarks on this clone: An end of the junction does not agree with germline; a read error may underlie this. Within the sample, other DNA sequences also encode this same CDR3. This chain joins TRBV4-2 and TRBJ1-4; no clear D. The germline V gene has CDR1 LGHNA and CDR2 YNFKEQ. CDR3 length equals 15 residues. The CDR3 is CASSQVGQLNEKLFF. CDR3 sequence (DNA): TGTGCCAGCAGTCAAGTGGGCCAGCTTAATGAAAAACTGTTTTTT.